A single sample gave rise to the 8 T cell receptor beta chains below, sequenced in a study of breast tumors, draining lymph nodes, adjacent tissues. From the multiplex PCR reads, TCRdb called clonotypes with MiXCR, one entry per CDR3 protein. The table lists 66,000 or so distinct CDR3 sequences, 40% to 45% of them singletons. Sequenced sample: breast tumor tissue. These receptors originate from a female donor with breast cancer. Some clones in this sample may be carry-over from other donors' samples.

This clonotype was found many times. The chain has TRBV7-6 and TRBJ2-2; no definite D call. The CDR3 length is 14 residues. Germline V lookup: CDR1 SGHVS, CDR2 FNYEAQ. V was cut by 2 bases and J by 3 bases, with 7 bases left in between. CDR3 nucleotide sequence: TGTGCCAGCAGCTTAACGGAGCACACCGGGGAGCTGTTTTTT. Translated: CASSLTEHTGELFF.

Regarding this clonotype: Likely a read error: the CDR3 ends without its conserved phenylalanine or tryptophan. No DNA is shown, since the ends of the CDR3 on it are uncertain; the CDR3 is the one TCRdb lists. V gene TRBV19 combines with J gene TRBJ2-7; the D call in the table, TRBD2, was not verified against the DNA. Looked up from germline, CDR1 is LNHDA and CDR2 is SQIVND (reference sequence). With termini counted, the CDR3 has 8 amino acids. The CDR3 sequence: CASSCIVQ.

In regard to this clonotype: Possible read error: a much larger clone is one base away. This chain links TRBV5-4 with TRBJ2-6; D remains ambiguous. Germline V lookup: CDR1 SGHNT, CDR2 YYREEE (reference sequence). CDR3 size: 18 residues. CDR3 in DNA: TGTGCCAGCGGCTTGCCGGCGTCCCGAAGCTCTGGGGCCAACGTCCTGACTTTC. Translation: CASGLPASRSSGANVLTF.

This clonotype was counted at least ten times. The V and J genes are TRBV5-8 and TRBJ2-1, with D tentatively TRBD2 (5 bases). V lost 4 bases, J lost 2 bases, and 16 bases lay in between. The CDR3 consists of 16 residues. Germline V lookup: CDR1 SGHTS, CDR2 YDEGEE. CDR3 nucleotide sequence: TGTGCCAGCAGCATGTTTTTCGGGGAAACCTACAATGAGCAGTTCTTC. Translated, it gives CASSMFFGETYNEQFF. Full variable domain (remainder filled in from reference TRBV5-8 and TRBJ2-1): EAGVTQSPTHLIKTRGQQATLRCSPISGHTSVYWYQQALGLGLQFLLWYDEGEERNRGNFPPRFSGRQFPNYSSELNVNALELEDSALYLCASSMFFGETYNEQFFGPGTRLTVL.

There are many counts of this clonotype. This sequence joins TRBV11-3 and TRBJ1-2; D might be TRBD1 (5 bases). CDR1 SGHNT and CDR2 YENEEA come from the germline V gene. Trimming took 5 bases from V and 2 from J, leaving 9 bases between them. The length of the CDR3 is 13 residues. CDR3 nucleotide sequence: TGTGCCAGCAGCCCACAGGAGAACTATGGCTACACCTTC. Encoded protein: CASSPQENYGYTF.

For this clonotype: This could be a read error, since a much larger clone is one nucleotide away. The chain uses TRBV20-1 and TRBJ2-7; D is unresolved. CDR1 is DFQATT, CDR2 SNEGSKA, per germline (reference sequence). Trimming stripped 6 bases from V and 8 bases from J, with 23 bases between. The CDR3 is 14 residues long. In nucleotides, the CDR3 is TGCAGTGCCGAGGATGTGGCAGCTCCCTCCAAGCAGTACTTC. This encodes CSAEDVAAPSKQYF.

This clonotype was detected many times. The V call is TRBV12-3 or TRBV12-4, the J call TRBJ2-7; 12 bases agree with TRBD2. Trimming removed 4 bases from V and 4 bases from J; junction bases left unmatched: 5. This CDR3 spans 15 amino acids. The CDR3 region is CASSSSGRAVYEQYF. The CDR3 DNA sequence: TGTGCCAGCAGTTCTAGCGGGAGGGCCGTGTACGAGCAGTACTTC.

V gene TRBV6-5 combines with J gene TRBJ2-7; possible D gene TRBD1, 6 bases. CDR1 is MNHEY and CDR2 is SVGAGI in the germline V gene. CDR3 size: 13 residues. V gave up 6 bases and J gave up 2 bases, with 11 bases separating them. In DNA, the CDR3 is TGTGCCAGCAGGCGACAGGAACCCTACGAGCAGTACTTC. Protein sequence: CASRRQEPYEQYF.